The 25 T cell receptor beta chains given below trace back to one sample, sequenced in a study of CD8 T cells in ankylosing spondylitis. TCRdb reanalysed the 5' RACE reads using MiXCR and keeps one entry per CDR3 protein. The sample includes about 140,000 distinct CDR3 sequences, about a third seen only once; the top ten take 5.5% to 7.5%. The sample taken for sequencing was synovial fluid, either unsorted or a sorted T cell fraction (not recorded which). The source of these receptors is a male donor with ankylosing spondylitis.

In this sample, this clonotype turned up a few times. The rearrangement uses TRBV6-1 and TRBJ1-2, with D possibly TRBD1 on 6 matching bases. In germline, CDR1 is MNHNS, CDR2 SASEGT. V was trimmed by 1 base and J by 13 bases, leaving 13 bases between them. This CDR3 is built from 12 residues. The CDR3 DNA sequence: TGTGCCAGCAGTGAAGGAACAGGGAAGCCCACCTTC. Protein product: CASSEGTGKPTF.

The chain carries TRBV7-9 and TRBJ2-7; D not resolved. The CDR3 is 14 residues long. Germline assignment: CDR1 SEHNR and CDR2 FQNEAQ (reference sequence). V was cut by 1 base and J by 5 bases, with 12 bases left in between. The CDR3 region has the DNA TGTGCCAGCAGCTTAGGTAGTGCTTTCAACGAGCAGTACTTC. It codes for CASSLGSAFNEQYF.

The table lists this clonotype with a few counts. The gene calls are TRBV5-1 and TRBJ2-3, with D perhaps TRBD1 (6 bases). CDR1 and CDR2 (germline): SGHRS, YFSETQ. This CDR3 comprises 14 residues. Trimming stripped 2 bases from V and 2 bases from J, with 9 bases between. The CDR3 region is CASSLQGATDTQYF. Here the CDR3 DNA reads TGCGCCAGCAGCTTACAGGGTGCCACAGATACGCAGTATTTT.

This rearrangement joins TRBV5-1 to TRBJ1-1; TRBD1 aligns across 9 bases. The CDR3 length is 14 residues. Germline V gives CDR1 SGHRS, CDR2 YFSETQ. J gave up 10 bases and V 4 bases, and 11 bases lay outside the gene matches. The DNA of the CDR3 is TGCGCCAGCAGCCTGGTCCCGGGACAGGGATCAGCTTTCTTT. Amino acids: CASSLVPGQGSAFF.

V usage is TRBV5-1 and J usage is TRBJ2-3, with 10 bases fitting TRBD2. This CDR3 has 15 residues. Losses at the gene ends were 2 bases for V and 9 bases for J; bases not matched to a gene: 9. Germline CDR1 SGHRS, CDR2 YFSETQ. CDR3 protein: CASSFDASGRGTQYF. CDR3 DNA sequence: TGCGCCAGCAGCTTCGACGCTAGCGGGAGAGGAACGCAGTATTTT.

This clonotype was seen at least ten times. The rearrangement joins TRBV4-2 to TRBJ2-3; D uncertain. CDR3 length: 13 amino acids. Trimming pared 0 bases from V and 10 bases from J, leaving 11 bases between. Germline CDR1 reads LGHNA; CDR2 reads YNFKEQ. CDR3 sequence: CASSQEVKRSQYF. The CDR3 DNA is TGTGCCAGCAGCCAAGAGGTAAAGAGGTCGCAGTATTTT.

This chain uses TRBV6-5 with TRBJ1-1; D unresolved. Germline-derived CDR1 and CDR2 are MNHEY and SVGAGI. Trimming removed 4 bases at V and 0 bases at J, with 9 bases between. The CDR3 totals 14 residues. Here the CDR3 DNA reads TGTGCCAGCAGTTTCGGGTTGTTGAACACTGAAGCTTTCTTT. Protein sequence: CASSFGLLNTEAFF.

The V and J genes are TRBV19 and TRBJ2-2, with D possibly TRBD2 on 7 matching bases. The CDR3 has 15 amino acids. The germline V gene has CDR1 LNHDA and CDR2 SQIVND (reference sequence). V lost 6 bases, J lost 3 bases, and 14 bases lay in between. CDR3 residues: CASRGGARHTGELFF. CDR3 sequence (DNA): TGTGCCAGTAGAGGGGGGGCACGCCACACCGGGGAGCTGTTTTTT.

The table lists this clonotype with a few counts. J is TRBJ2-7 and V is TRBV5-1; 7 bases fit TRBD2. V gave up 2 bases and J gave up 0 bases; unmatched junction bases: 2. Germline V gene lookup returns CDR1 SGHRS and CDR2 YFSETQ. This CDR3 contains 14 residues. CDR3 in DNA: TGCGCCAGCAGCTTACTAGCGAACTCCTACGAGCAGTACTTC. It translates to CASSLLANSYEQYF.

This clonotype was detected once. This rearrangement joins TRBV6-1 to TRBJ1-5; D gene uncertain. Trimming took off 6 bases at V and 0 bases at J, with 9 bases between the two ends. The CDR3 has 14 amino acids. The germline gives CDR1 MNHNS, CDR2 SASEGT. CDR3 sequence (DNA): TGTGCCAGCAGCCCCGAAAATAGCAATCAGCCCCAGCATTTT. Translated, it gives CASSPENSNQPQHF.

This clonotype turned up a few times. At one of its ends the junction is not consistent with the germline gene, which may arise from a read error. The chain is built from TRBV12-3 or TRBV12-4 and TRBJ2-6, with D uncertain. This CDR3 comprises 13 residues. As DNA, the CDR3 is TGTGCCAGCAGACCCTCTTGGGCCAACGTCCTGACTTTC. Its translation is CASRPSWANVLTF.

There are a few counts of this clonotype. This chain links TRBV3-1 with TRBJ2-7, with 8 positions matching TRBD2. The CDR3 loop spans 13 amino acids. The V segment lost 0 bases and the J segment 7 bases; nucleotides outside the gene matches: 2. CDR1 and CDR2 (germline): LGHDT, YNNKEL (reference sequence). Here the CDR3 DNA reads TGTGCCAGCAGCCAAGATGGCGGGAGGGAGCAGTACTTC. Its translation: CASSQDGGREQYF.

V is TRBV5-1 and J is TRBJ2-2, with 10 bases that match TRBD1. The CDR3 has 17 amino acids. With 3 bases clipped from V and 2 bases from J, the junction kept 7 bases outside the gene matches. Germline CDR1 is SGHRS and CDR2 is YFSETQ. This CDR3 is CASSSGQGVENTGELFF. CDR3 bases: TGCGCCAGCAGCTCTGGACAGGGGGTAGAAAACACCGGGGAGCTGTTTTTT.

The chain is built from TRBV20-1 and TRBJ2-7, with D tentatively TRBD1 (6 bases). The germline V and J ends were trimmed by 4 bases and 5 bases, with 9 bases remaining between them. This CDR3 has 11 amino acids. Germline values: CDR1 DFQATT, CDR2 SNEGSKA (reference sequence). This CDR3 reads CSAKTGNEQYF. As DNA, the CDR3 is TGCAGTGCTAAAACAGGGAACGAGCAGTACTTC.

This clonotype has more than one count but fewer than ten. The chain employs TRBV12-3 or TRBV12-4 and TRBJ2-7; TRBD2 agrees at 13 bases. CDR3 length equals 16 residues. The V gene end was trimmed by 5 bases and the J gene end by 4 bases; junction bases not matched to a gene: 8. The CDR3 DNA is TGTGCCAGCAGTAATGGACTAGCGGGAGTAAGGTACGAGCAGTACTTC. Residues: CASSNGLAGVRYEQYF.

In its sample, this clonotype is medium-sized. The chain uses TRBV3-1 and TRBJ1-2; D call uncertain. CDR1 LGHDT and CDR2 YNNKEL come from the germline V gene (reference sequence). This CDR3 comprises 14 residues. Deletions cut 0 bases from V and 7 bases from J, with 12 bases between. The CDR3 region is CASSQEVGLGGYTF. The CDR3 DNA reads TGTGCCAGCAGCCAAGAAGTGGGGTTGGGTGGCTACACCTTC.

This clonotype appeared a single time. The rearrangement links TRBV6-1 to TRBJ1-5, with TRBD1 as a possible D gene (6 bases). From germline, CDR1 is MNHNS and CDR2 SASEGT. The CDR3 loop spans 16 amino acids. V lost 5 bases and J lost 2, with 16 bases in between. CDR3 sequence (DNA): TGTGCCAGCAGTAGACAGGCCAATTTAGGCAATCAGCCCCAGCATTTT. Residues: CASSRQANLGNQPQHF.

This clonotype has a count of ten or more. The chain links TRBV18 to TRBJ2-6; 9 bases are shared with TRBD1. The junction had 7 bases not matched to a gene; V was cut back by 4 bases and J by 0 bases. Per germline, CDR1 KGHSH and CDR2 LQKENI. This CDR3 has 18 residues. Here the CDR3 DNA reads TGTGCCAGCTCACGGTTGACAGGGGGTAGCTCTGGGGCCAACGTCCTGACTTTC. Its translation: CASSRLTGGSSGANVLTF. Full variable domain (rest looked up from reference TRBV18 and TRBJ2-6): NAGVMQNPRHLVRRRGQEARLRCSPMKGHSHVYWYRQLPEEGLKFMVYLQKENIIDESGMPKERFSAEFPKEGPSILRIQQVVRGDSAAYFCASSRLTGGSSGANVLTFGAGSRLTVL.

This clonotype was observed at least ten times. The rearrangement uses TRBV7-2 and TRBJ1-1; D ambiguous. Trimming removed 6 bases at V and 6 bases at J, with 14 bases between. Germline V gives CDR1 SGHTA, CDR2 FQGNSA. There are 13 residues in the CDR3. CDR3 nucleotide sequence: TGTGCCAGCAGAACAGTACTCGTTTCTGAAGCTTTCTTT. The encoded protein is CASRTVLVSEAFF. Full variable domain (outside the CDR3, taken from reference TRBV7-2 and TRBJ1-1): GAGVSQSPSNKVTEKGKDVELRCDPISGHTALYWYRQSLGQGLEFLIYFQGNSAPDKSGLPSDRFSAERTGGSVSTLTIQRTQQEDSAVYLCASRTVLVSEAFFGQGTRLTVV.

In its sample, this clonotype was seen many times. J is TRBJ2-3 and V is TRBV7-9; 7 nucleotides match TRBD2. The CDR3 runs to 15 residues. Looked up from germline, CDR1 is SEHNR and CDR2 is FQNEAQ (reference sequence). V shed 5 bases and J 2 bases; nucleotides not matched to a gene: 7. This CDR3 is CASSNRGLDTDTQYF. CDR3 nucleotides: TGTGCCAGCAGCAACAGAGGACTAGACACAGATACGCAGTATTTT. Using reference TRBV7-9 and TRBJ2-3 for the parts outside the CDR3, the full variable domain is DTGVSQNPRHKITKRGQNVTFRCDPISEHNRLYWYRQTLGQGPEFLTYFQNEAQLEKSRLLSDRFSAERPKGSFSTLEIQRTEQGDSAMYLCASSNRGLDTDTQYFGPGTRLTVL.

This clonotype was observed at least ten times. The V gene is TRBV3-1, the J gene TRBJ1-1; D unclear. CDR1 and CDR2 (germline): LGHDT, YNNKEL (reference sequence). V was shortened by 3 bases and J by 1 base, with 6 bases between the two germline ends. CDR3 length equals 13 residues. This CDR3 is CASSHLGNTEAFF. CDR3 bases: TGTGCCAGCAGCCATCTGGGGAACACTGAAGCTTTCTTT.

The gene calls are TRBV29-1 and TRBJ2-7; D is possibly TRBD1 (6 bases). Germline values: CDR1 SQVTM, CDR2 ANQGSEA. This CDR3 is built from 11 residues. V lost 2 bases to trimming and J lost 6 bases, with 8 bases between them. The CDR3: CSVEHRAEQYF. The DNA for the CDR3 is TGCAGCGTTGAACACAGGGCCGAGCAGTACTTC.

This clonotype has just a few counts. This sequence joins TRBV28 and TRBJ2-1, with D perhaps matching TRBD2 (5 bases). CDR1 MDHEN and CDR2 SYDVKM come from the germline V gene. This CDR3 is 14 amino acids long. V gave up 2 bases and J gave up 6 bases, with 11 bases separating them. CDR3 residues: CASSLVARSNEQFF. CDR3 DNA sequence: TGTGCCAGCAGTTTAGTAGCGCGGTCCAATGAGCAGTTCTTC. The variable domain in full, completed from reference TRBV28 and TRBJ2-1, reads DVKVTQSSRYLVKRTGEKVFLECVQDMDHENMFWYRQDPGLGLRLIYFSYDVKMKEKGDIPEGYSVSREKKERFSLILESASTNQTSMYLCASSLVARSNEQFFGPGTRLTVL.

The CDR3, as DNA: TGTGCCACCAGCTTAGAAAGCGGCGAGACCCAGTACTTC. Translating gives CATSLESGETQYF. The J gene is TRBJ2-5, the V gene TRBV15, with TRBD2 as a possible D gene (5 bases). The V gene lost 5 bases and the J gene lost 5 bases, with 12 bases spanning the gap. This CDR3 contains 13 residues. Germline CDR1 is LNHNV and CDR2 is YYDKDF (reference sequence).

This clonotype was seen a few times. This rearrangement joins TRBV12-3 or TRBV12-4 to TRBJ1-2, with 8 bases that match TRBD1. V was clipped by 7 bases and J by 4 bases; unmatched bases: 8. The CDR3 is 14 amino acids. The CDR3: CASTARTGFYGYTF. The CDR3, as DNA: TGTGCCAGCACCGCCAGGACAGGGTTCTATGGCTACACCTTC.